These T cell receptor beta chains were read from a single sample in a study of blood T cell repertoires in COVID-19. Data came from immunoSEQ multiplex PCR; TCRdb stores just in-frame clones and leaves some out. Among about 15,000 clones listed, approximately 84% were seen once. Source material: peripheral blood. These receptors came from a human donor in a cohort sampled during active COVID-19. Each CDR3 is given with its conserved first and last residue. A D gene is named only where the DNA matches it firmly. A clone size is listed for some rows: how often the clone was seen (once, few, many), or a class if it is expanded.

V	D	size	J	DNA	CDR3
TRBV7-9	-	few	TRBJ1-3	TGTGCCAGCAGCCCAGGATTGGGAAACACCATATATTTT	CASSPGLGNTIYF
TRBV7-2	-	-	TRBJ1-6	TGTGCCAGCAGCCTCAACTCCCCCTATAATTCACCCCTCCACTTT	CASSLNSPYNSPLHF
TRBV6-2/TRBV6-3	TRBD1	-	TRBJ1-2	TGTGCCAGCAGTTACCAGGGGGCGAATGGCTACACCTTC	CASSYQGANGYTF
TRBV27	-	-	TRBJ2-2	TGTGCCAGCAGTTTTAGGCAGGGCCGTGGCACCGGGGAGCTGTTTTTT	CASSFRQGRGTGELFF
TRBV5-1	-	-	TRBJ1-1	TGCGCCAGCAGCTCGGGGTATCTGAACACTGAAGCTTTCTTT	CASSSGYLNTEAFF
TRBV27	-	-	TRBJ2-3	TGTGCCAGCAGTCTCTCAAGCCCGACAGATACGCAGTATTTT	CASSLSSPTDTQYF
TRBV11-2	-	-	TRBJ1-6	TGTGCCAGCAGCTCCGGAATGGGGCGGAATAATTCACCCCTCCACTTT	CASSSGMGRNNSPLHF
TRBV6-5	TRBD1	-	TRBJ2-7	TGTGCCAGCAGTTACGCCGGGACAGACTACGAGCAGTACTTC	CASSYAGTDYEQYF
TRBV7-2	-	-	TRBJ2-7	TGTGCCAGCAGCTTAGTTAATTCTCGCGAAATGGACTTC	CASSLVNSREMDF
TRBV11-3	-	-	TRBJ2-2	TGTGCCAGCAGCTTAATCGGGTCTGGCCCCGGGGAGCTGTTTTTT	CASSLIGSGPGELFF
TRBV28	TRBD1	-	TRBJ1-5	TGTGCCAGCAGTTTATATGGGACAGGGGGCAATCAGCCCCAGCATTTT	CASSLYGTGGNQPQHF
TRBV5-5	-	few	TRBJ2-7	TGTGCCAGCAGCCTCCGCCACAGGGACCCTCGCGAGCAGTACTTC	CASSLRHRDPREQYF
TRBV18	TRBD1	-	TRBJ2-1	TGTGCCAGCTCACTGACAGGGGGCTCCTACAATGAGCAGTTCTTC	CASSLTGGSYNEQFF
TRBV11-2	-	-	TRBJ2-7	TGTGCCAGCAGCTTCCGTCTCGGCGAGCAGTACTTC	CASSFRLGEQYF
TRBV11-3	TRBD2	-	TRBJ2-3	TGTGCCAGCAGCTCCGCCCACGGGCGGGGGGTCTCAGATACGCAGTATTTT	CASSSAHGRGVSDTQYF
TRBV7-9	TRBD2	-	TRBJ2-3	TGTGCCAGCAGCACAACAGTCGGGCTAGCGGTCCCGTATTTT	CASSTTVGLAVPYF
TRBV4-2	-	-	TRBJ1-2	TGTGCCAGCAGCCAAGATCAAGCATATGGCTACACCTTC	CASSQDQAYGYTF
TRBV4-1	TRBD2	-	TRBJ2-6	TGCGCCAGCAGCCAAGCTAGCGGGGACTCTGGGGCCAACGTCCTGACTTTC	CASSQASGDSGANVLTF
TRBV5-3	-	-	TRBJ2-5	TGTGCCAGAAGCACTCGTCTCCGGGAAAAAGAGACCCAGTACTTC	CARSTRLREKETQYF
TRBV19	-	once	TRBJ2-6	TGTGCCAGTACCAGGGGCACAGGGAACTCTGGGGCCAACGTCCTGACTTTC	CASTRGTGNSGANVLTF
TRBV28	-	-	TRBJ1-6	TGTGCCAGCAGTTTATTGTCGAGCGGGGGTAATTCACCCCTCCACTTT	CASSLLSSGGNSPLHF
TRBV21-1	-	-	TRBJ1-2	TGTGCCAGCACCTCCCTCGCCGGGGGGCCGGGGCACTATGGCTACACCTTC	CASTSLAGGPGHYGYTF
TRBV12-2	-	-	TRBJ2-5	TGTGCAAGTGAGCCCTACCAAGAGACCCAGTACTTC	CASEPYQETQYF
TRBV12-2	-	-	TRBJ2-2	TGTGCAAGTCGCTCAAACCGACTGGGTCAGTGGCAACGCGAACACCGGGGAGCTGTTTTT	CASRSNRLGQWQREHRGAVF
TRBV6-2/TRBV6-3	-	-	TRBJ2-5	TGTGCCAGCAGTATAAGGCCGGGAGAGACCCAGTACTTC	CASSIRPGETQYF
TRBV29-1	-	-	TRBJ2-3	TGCAGCGTTGAAGAAGTGAGGGGCACAGATACGCAGTATTTT	CSVEEVRGTDTQYF
TRBV3-1/TRBV3-2	TRBD1	-	TRBJ2-4	TGTGCCAGCAGCCAACCGGGACAGGGGGTGAACATTCAGTACTTC	CASSQPGQGVNIQYF
TRBV5-4	TRBD2	medium-sized	TRBJ2-1	TGTGCCAGCAGCTTGGTAGCGGGGACCTACAATGAGCAGTTCTTC	CASSLVAGTYNEQFF
TRBV19	-	-	TRBJ2-2	TGTGCCAGTACCCCCCGCGGGGGCCCTTACACCGGGGAGCTGTTTTTT	CASTPRGGPYTGELFF
TRBV10-3	-	-	TRBJ1-2	TGTGCCATCAATAGGGGTATGGGCTATGGCTACACCTTC	CAINRGMGYGYTF
TRBV7-2	-	-	TRBJ2-5	TGTGCCAGCAGCTTAGCGCGAGGGGAGACCCAGTACTTC	CASSLARGETQYF
TRBV18	-	once	TRBJ2-7	TGTGCCAGCTCACCCGCTTCCGGTCCCTACGAGCAGTACTTC	CASSPASGPYEQYF
TRBV3-1/TRBV3-2	TRBD1	-	TRBJ2-3	TGTGCCAGCAGCCTGACAGGGACAGATACGCAGTATTTT	CASSLTGTDTQYF
TRBV4-2	-	-	TRBJ1-6	TGTGCCAGCAGCCAAGCGGGAACCCTCGGGACCCTCCACTTT	CASSQAGTLGTLHF
TRBV11-3	-	-	TRBJ2-1	TGTGCCAGCAGCTTAGGAGGGCCGAACAATGAGCAGTTCTTC	CASSLGGPNNEQFF
TRBV5-1	-	-	TRBJ2-5	TGCGCCAGCAGCTTGGGGCGGGTACAAGAGACCCAGTACTTC	CASSLGRVQETQYF
TRBV7-2	TRBD2	-	TRBJ2-1	TGTGCCAGCAGCCTAACCAGCCTAGCGGGAGGAGGTGAGCAGTTCTTC	CASSLTSLAGGGEQFF
TRBV10-3	TRBD1	-	TRBJ2-7	TGTGCCATCAGCCCCGGGACAGGGGGACACGAGCAGTACTTC	CAISPGTGGHEQYF
TRBV5-4	-	-	TRBJ2-3	TGTGCCAGCAGCGGGGGGGCGGGGATAGGCACAGATACGCAGTATTTT	CASSGGAGIGTDTQYF
TRBV14	-	-	TRBJ2-2	TGTGCCAGCAGCCCAAGTCGGGGGATCGGGGAGCTGTTTTTT	CASSPSRGIGELFF
TRBV24-1	TRBD1	-	TRBJ2-7	TGTGCCACCAGTGATTTGCAACGGGACAGGAACTACGAGCAGTACTTC	CATSDLQRDRNYEQYF
TRBV7-2	-	few	TRBJ1-5	TGTGCCAGCAGCCCGAGCAATCAGCCCCAGCATTTT	CASSPSNQPQHF
TRBV9	-	-	TRBJ1-6	TGTGCCAGCAGCGTAGTCCCCGATTCACCCCTCCACTTT	CASSVVPDSPLHF
TRBV28	-	-	TRBJ2-7	TGTGCCAGCAGTTTTGGAATCTTGGGGCCTTCCTACGAGCAGTACTTC	CASSFGILGPSYEQYF
TRBV18	-	-	TRBJ1-3	TGTGCCAGCTCACAACTGTCGAGGGATCCTGGAAACACCATATATTTT	CASSQLSRDPGNTIYF
TRBV27	TRBD2	once	TRBJ2-3	TGTGCCAGCAGCTTAATAGCGGGGGACACAGATACGCAGTATTTT	CASSLIAGDTDTQYF
TRBV6-2/TRBV6-3	-	-	TRBJ1-3	TGTGCCAGCAGTTACCGAGTCAGGAACTCTGGAAACACCATATATTTT	CASSYRVRNSGNTIYF
TRBV7-3	-	-	TRBJ2-3	TGTGCCAGCAGCTTACGGGGGGCCCCCACAGATACGCAGTATTTT	CASSLRGAPTDTQYF
TRBV27	-	medium-sized	TRBJ2-5	TGTGCCAGCAGTTTAGGTAGCGCCCAAGAGACCCAGTACTTC	CASSLGSAQETQYF
TRBV27	TRBD1	-	TRBJ1-1	TGTGCCAGCAGTGGACAGGGTTATAACACTGAAGCTTTCTTT	CASSGQGYNTEAFF
TRBV7-8	TRBD1	-	TRBJ2-7	TGTGCCAGCAGCGTGACTCAGGGGGCCTACGAGCAGTACTTC	CASSVTQGAYEQYF
TRBV5-1	-	-	TRBJ1-1	TGCGCCAGCAGCCCCGGGAGGGGTAACACTGAAGCTTTCTTT	CASSPGRGNTEAFF
TRBV30	TRBD2	-	TRBJ2-2	TGTGCCTGGTCGGAGGGGCTAGCGGATAACACCGGGGAGCTGTTTTTT	CAWSEGLADNTGELFF
TRBV12-3/TRBV12-4	-	-	TRBJ1-1	TGTGCCAGCAGGGGGGCCACTGAAGCTTTCTTT	CASRGATEAFF
TRBV9	TRBD2	-	TRBJ2-5	TGTGCCAGCAGCGTAGGGGTAGCGGGGGCCGTCCAAGAGACCCAGTACTTC	CASSVGVAGAVQETQYF
TRBV9	TRBD2	-	TRBJ2-1	TGTGCCAGCAGCGTAGGCACGGGAGGGCCAAGATATGAGCAGTTCTTC	CASSVGTGGPRYEQFF
TRBV6-6	TRBD1	-	TRBJ2-2	TGTGCCAGCAGATCGTCCGGGACAGGGCTCACCGGGGAGCTGTTTTTT	CASRSSGTGLTGELFF
TRBV19	TRBD1	-	TRBJ2-3	TGTGCCAGTATACAAGGGGGCGGCACAGATACGCAGTATTTT	CASIQGGGTDTQYF
TRBV7-3	-	-	TRBJ1-2	TGTGCCAGCAGCTTAACTCCAGTACTCCTAGGAGGCTACACCTTC	CASSLTPVLLGGYTF
TRBV30	-	-	TRBJ2-1	TGTGCCTGGAGTGGTGACCGGGACTCGACCCCGTTCTTC	CAWSGDRDSTPFF